This TCR beta chain was captured by sequencing in a study of cytomegalovirus exposure and HLA in healthy donors. General observations from the study: Usually a TCR sequence was rare, but some public TCRs were found in many donors.

The PCR employed 60 Vbeta primers together with 13 Jbeta primers. The repertoire was sequenced with immunoSEQ multiplex PCR; TCRdb's copy has only in-frame clones and lacks some. Listed are roughly 82,000 clones; about 1.5% falls within the top ten. As for this clone: Its antigen is as yet unknown.

CDR3 length: 13 residues. In germline, CDR1 is KGHSH, CDR2 LQKENI. Between the trimmed V and J ends, which lost 3 bases and 1 base, there was a span of 6 bases. The sequenced material came from PBMCs. The sequence was obtained from a woman aged 55-69 years in good health and CMV-seronegative. The V and J genes are TRBV18 and TRBJ1-1, with D unclear. The CDR3 DNA is TGTGCCAGCTCACCGCTACCGAACACTGAAGCTTTCTTT. The encoded protein is CASSPLPNTEAFF. Full variable domain (rest looked up from reference TRBV18 and TRBJ1-1): NAGVMQNPRHLVRRRGQEARLRCSPMKGHSHVYWYRQLPEEGLKFMVYLQKENIIDESGMPKERFSAEFPKEGPSILRIQQVVRGDSAAYFCASSPLPNTEAFFGQGTRLTVV.